These 11 T cell receptor beta chains were sequenced from one sample in a study of T-cell reconstitution after alpha-beta-depleted transplantation in children. Preparation of the TCRbeta library was carried out with unique molecular identifiers. MiXCR, applied by TCRdb to the PCR reads, yields one record per CDR3 protein. The data hold tens of thousands of distinct CDR3 sequences, with 6.4% observed a single time. Findings of the study overall: Where alpha-beta T cells came from about two months after transplant was reportedly several hundred expanded graft clones.

For these TCRs, the target antigens are not known. Here the sequenced sample was peripheral blood, taken 60 days after TCRalphabeta/CD19-depleted stem cell transplant. These receptors were obtained from a child less than two years old who had a stem cell transplant for acute myeloid leukemia, so the T cells may come from the graft donor.

This clonotype showed up many times. The rearrangement uses TRBV7-8 and TRBJ2-7; no reliable D call. CDR1 is SGHVS and CDR2 is FQNEAQ in the germline V gene. V lost 3 bases and J 4 bases, leaving 4 bases between the germline ends. CDR3 size: 11 residues. CDR3 amino acids: CASSFRYEQYF. The DNA of the CDR3 is TGTGCCAGCAGCTTCCGGTACGAGCAGTACTTC.

For this clonotype: A read error may be the cause here, since a much bigger clone is one base away. The chain employs TRBV12-3 or TRBV12-4 and TRBJ2-5, with D unresolved. This CDR3 has 15 residues. The ends were cut back, 3 bases at V and 5 bases at J, with 16 bases in the middle. The CDR3 spells CASSLRRSQRETQYF. The CDR3 DNA reads as TGTGCCAGCAGTTTGCGCAGGTCCCAGCGTGAGACCCAGTACTTC.

In DNA, the CDR3 is TGCAGTTGGGGCCTGCAAAAGGGCCTCAGAGGCACGCAGTATTTT. It codes for CSWGLQKGLRGTQYF. This chain uses TRBV20-1 with TRBJ2-3; D perhaps matches TRBD1 (5 bases). Trimming cost V 8 bases and J 9 bases, with 27 bases left between them. Germline CDR1 reads DFQATT; CDR2 reads SNEGSKA (reference sequence). This CDR3 is built from 15 residues.

This clonotype was recorded many times. This rearrangement joins TRBV6-2 or TRBV6-3 to TRBJ2-7; TRBD2 is a possible D gene (5 bases). This CDR3 is 12 amino acids long. The germline CDR1 and CDR2 sequences are MNHEY and SVGEGT. V was trimmed by 5 bases and J by 5 bases, leaving 10 bases between them. CDR3 residues: CASSPRRDEQYF. In DNA, the CDR3 is TGTGCCAGCAGTCCTCGGCGGGACGAGCAGTACTTC.

This clonotype was picked up many times. J is TRBJ1-1 and V is TRBV10-3, with unresolved D. V was clipped by 2 bases and J by 1 base, with 5 bases between them. Germline V gene lookup returns CDR1 ENHRY and CDR2 SYGVKD. The CDR3 covers 13 residues. The CDR3 DNA reads as TGTGCCATCAGTGAGGCCAGGAACACTGAAGCTTTCTTT. It yields the protein CAISEARNTEAFF.

This clonotype was counted at least ten times. For the CDR3, the DNA is TGTGCCACCGGACAGTACGCGAACACCGGGGAGCTGTTTTTT. It encodes CATGQYANTGELFF. This chain joins TRBV24-1 and TRBJ2-2; TRBD1 is a possible D gene (6 bases). CDR1 and CDR2 from the germline V gene are KGHDR and SFDVKD. The CDR3 loop spans 14 amino acids. V was cut by 9 bases and J by 0 bases, with 10 bases left in between.

This clonotype came up many times. The V gene is TRBV4-3, the J gene TRBJ2-7; D might be TRBD2 (6 bases). Trimming stripped 1 base from V and 2 bases from J, with 6 bases between. The CDR3 contains 13 residues. Germline CDR1 and CDR2: LGHNA and YSLEER. DNA of the CDR3: TGCGCCAGCAGCCAAGGGAGGGCCTACGAGCAGTACTTC. Translation: CASSQGRAYEQYF.

V is TRBV5-8 and J is TRBJ2-7, with D maybe TRBD1 (5 bases). Looked up from germline, CDR1 is SGHTS and CDR2 is YDEGEE. Trimming removed 1 base from V and 2 bases from J, with 10 bases in between. This CDR3 comprises 14 residues. The CDR3 here is CASSLIQVTYEQYF. The CDR3 DNA is TGTGCCAGCAGCTTGATACAGGTCACCTACGAGCAGTACTTC.

Many counts were recorded for this clonotype. The V and J genes are TRBV28 and TRBJ2-3; no definite D call. V lost 5 bases and J lost 8, with 11 bases in between. The germline V gene has CDR1 MDHEN and CDR2 SYDVKM. This CDR3 spans 12 amino acids. The CDR3 loop reads CASSPGYGTQYF. The CDR3, as DNA: TGTGCCAGCAGTCCTGGTTACGGTACGCAGTATTTT.

This clonotype was detected ten times or more. This sequence joins TRBV7-8 and TRBJ2-1; TRBD2 might be the D (5 bases). CDR3 length: 16 amino acids. Germline-derived CDR1 and CDR2 are SGHVS and FQNEAQ. Trimming left V 4 bases short and J 6 bases short, with 19 bases between. The CDR3 loop reads CASSWPIEGGFNEQFF. The CDR3, as DNA: TGTGCCAGCAGCTGGCCTATAGAGGGCGGGTTCAATGAGCAGTTCTTC.

This clonotype came up many times. V and J are TRBV28 and TRBJ1-2, with D possibly being TRBD1 (5 bases). CDR3 length: 12 amino acids. Trimming took 2 bases from V and 6 from J, leaving 7 bases between them. The germline V gene has CDR1 MDHEN and CDR2 SYDVKM. The CDR3 reads CASSLGGNGYTF. The CDR3 DNA sequence: TGTGCCAGCAGTTTAGGGGGAAATGGCTACACCTTC.